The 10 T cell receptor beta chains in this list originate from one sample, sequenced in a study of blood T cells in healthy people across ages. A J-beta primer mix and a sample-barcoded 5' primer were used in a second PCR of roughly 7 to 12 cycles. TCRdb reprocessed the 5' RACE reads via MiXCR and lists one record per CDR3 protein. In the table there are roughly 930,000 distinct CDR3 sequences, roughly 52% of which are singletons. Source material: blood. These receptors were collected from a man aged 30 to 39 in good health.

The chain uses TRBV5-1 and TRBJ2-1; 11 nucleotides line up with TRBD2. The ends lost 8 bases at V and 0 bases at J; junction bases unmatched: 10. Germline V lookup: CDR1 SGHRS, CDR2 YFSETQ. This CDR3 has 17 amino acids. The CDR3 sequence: CASSTSGVPSSYNEQFF. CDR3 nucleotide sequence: TGCGCCAGTTCGACTAGCGGGGTCCCCAGCTCCTACAATGAGCAGTTCTTC.

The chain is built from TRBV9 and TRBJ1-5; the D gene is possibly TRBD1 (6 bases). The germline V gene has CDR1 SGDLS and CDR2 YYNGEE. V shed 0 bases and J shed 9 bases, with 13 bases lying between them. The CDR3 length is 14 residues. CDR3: CASSVGNRDRPQHF. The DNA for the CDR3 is TGTGCCAGCAGCGTAGGGAACAGGGATCGGCCCCAGCATTTT.

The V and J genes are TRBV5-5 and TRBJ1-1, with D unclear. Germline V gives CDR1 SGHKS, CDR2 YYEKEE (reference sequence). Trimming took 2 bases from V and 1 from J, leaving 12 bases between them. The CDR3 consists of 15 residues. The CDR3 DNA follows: TGTGCCAGCAGCTTTGAGGGAGGGTGGAACACTGAAGCTTTCTTT. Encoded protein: CASSFEGGWNTEAFF.

CDR3 in amino acids: CASSQDPEGTGSGIQYF. The CDR3 bases are TGCGCCAGCAGCCAAGATCCCGAGGGGACGGGGTCCGGGATTCAGTACTTC. The rearrangement uses TRBV4-3 and TRBJ2-4; D is perhaps TRBD1 or TRBD2 (5 bases each). The CDR3 consists of 17 residues. Germline CDR1 LGHNA, CDR2 YSLEER. V was cut by 0 bases and J by 10 bases, with 22 bases left in between.

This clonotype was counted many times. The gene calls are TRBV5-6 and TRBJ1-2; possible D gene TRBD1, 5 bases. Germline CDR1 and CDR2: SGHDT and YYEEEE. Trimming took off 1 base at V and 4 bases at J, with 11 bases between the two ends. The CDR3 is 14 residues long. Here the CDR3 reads CASSLSTGLYGYTF. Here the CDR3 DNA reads TGTGCCAGCAGCTTGTCTACGGGACTCTATGGCTACACCTTC.

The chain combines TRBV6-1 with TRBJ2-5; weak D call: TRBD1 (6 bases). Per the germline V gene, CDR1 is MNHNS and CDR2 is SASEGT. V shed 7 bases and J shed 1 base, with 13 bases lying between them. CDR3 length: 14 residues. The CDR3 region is CASTAGVVQETQYF. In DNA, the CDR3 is TGTGCCAGCACCGCAGGGGTCGTCCAAGAGACCCAGTACTTC.

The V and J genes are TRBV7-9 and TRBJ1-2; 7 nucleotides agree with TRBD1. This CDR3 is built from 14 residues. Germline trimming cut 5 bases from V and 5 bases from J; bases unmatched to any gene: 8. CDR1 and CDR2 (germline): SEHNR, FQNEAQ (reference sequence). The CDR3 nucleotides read TGTGCCAGCAGCCCGGGACAGAGTTTTTATGGCTACACCTTC. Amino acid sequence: CASSPGQSFYGYTF.

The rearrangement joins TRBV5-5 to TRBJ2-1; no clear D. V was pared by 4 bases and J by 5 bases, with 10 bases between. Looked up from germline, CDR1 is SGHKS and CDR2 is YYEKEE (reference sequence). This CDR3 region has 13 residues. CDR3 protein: CASSEDPNNEQFF. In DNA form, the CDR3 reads TGTGCCAGCAGCGAGGATCCGAACAATGAGCAGTTCTTC.

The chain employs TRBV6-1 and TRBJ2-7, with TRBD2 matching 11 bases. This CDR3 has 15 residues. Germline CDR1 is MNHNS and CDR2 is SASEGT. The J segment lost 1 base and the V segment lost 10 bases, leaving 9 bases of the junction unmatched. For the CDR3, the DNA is TGTGCCATCCGGGAGGGGACTAGCGGTTCCTACGAGCAGTACTTC. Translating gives CAIREGTSGSYEQYF.

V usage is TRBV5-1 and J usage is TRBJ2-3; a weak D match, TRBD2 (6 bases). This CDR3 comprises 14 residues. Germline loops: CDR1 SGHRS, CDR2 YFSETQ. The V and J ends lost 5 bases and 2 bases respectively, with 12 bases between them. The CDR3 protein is CASRWGDHTDTQYF. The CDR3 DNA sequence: TGCGCCAGCAGATGGGGGGATCACACAGATACGCAGTATTTT. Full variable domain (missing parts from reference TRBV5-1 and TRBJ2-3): KAGVTQTPRYLIKTRGQQVTLSCSPISGHRSVSWYQQTPGQGLQFLFEYFSETQRNKGNFPGRFSGRQFSNSRSEMNVSTLELGDSALYLCASRWGDHTDTQYFGPGTRLTVL.